This entry lists 22 T cell receptor beta chains sequenced from one sample in a study of response to subunit inactivated influenza vaccine listed by TCRdb under 2018. Libraries were built with RT-PCR. Reads for this sample came from an Illumina HiSeq 2500. TCRdb reprocessed the public reads (quality trimming at Q25 with fastp, clone calling with MiXCR) and kept in-frame beta chains. Identical CDR3 protein sequences are pooled into one entry, listed with their most common genes and DNA. This sample comprises a few hundred thousand distinct CDR3 sequences, over 9% of them detected only once. The ten largest clones represent roughly 9.6% of the sample. These data were also reused for a study on T cells expressing NK-cell markers. The second study's paper adds: TCR beta cDNA libraries were made by 5'RACE template switching that added a universal primer site and unique molecular identifiers.

The sequencing used PBMCs from blood, collected on the day of vaccination. Receptors originate from a man aged 50 to 59 who received an inactivated influenza vaccine. Donor details come from another sample of the same person, matched by shared clones.

A few counts support this clonotype. The chain has TRBV6-1 and TRBJ1-4; tentative D call: TRBD1 (6 bases). This CDR3 is 13 amino acids long. Deletions cut 3 bases from V and 8 bases from J, with 10 bases between. The V gene's germline CDR1 is MNHNS and CDR2 SASEGT. Written as DNA, the CDR3 is TGTGCCAGCAGTGACCTCGGGACAGAAAAACTGTTTTTT. As protein: CASSDLGTEKLFF.

This clonotype came up a few times. The genes are TRBV5-1 and TRBJ2-5; 8 bases line up with TRBD1. J was trimmed by 4 bases and V by 3 bases; bases with no gene match: 8. Germline V CDR1 and CDR2: SGHRS, YFSETQ. The CDR3 contains 15 residues. The DNA of the CDR3 is TGCGCCAGCAGCTGGACAGGGTTACGAGGAGAGACCCAGTACTTC. Its translation: CASSWTGLRGETQYF.

The chain links TRBV29-1 to TRBJ2-7; 8 nucleotides line up with TRBD1. CDR1 is SQVTM and CDR2 is ANQGSEA in the germline V gene. The CDR3 covers 13 residues. J gave up 2 bases and V 7 bases, and 7 bases lay outside the gene matches. The CDR3 protein is CSARTGKAYEQYF. CDR3 in DNA: TGCAGCGCCCGGACAGGGAAGGCCTACGAGCAGTACTTC.

This clonotype was seen repeatedly, ten times or more. This chain joins TRBV12-3 or TRBV12-4 and TRBJ1-3, with D hard to call. Deletions cut 6 bases from V and 0 bases from J, with 9 bases between. The CDR3 sequence is 14 residues long. CDR3 DNA: TGTGCCAGCAGCACCCGGGGCTCTGGAAACACCATATATTTT. It is translated as CASSTRGSGNTIYF.

J is TRBJ2-3 and V is TRBV7-9, with TRBD2 matching over 10 bases. The CDR3 covers 17 residues. Germline loops: CDR1 SEHNR, CDR2 FQNEAQ (reference sequence). V shed 6 bases, J shed 2 bases, and the junction held 11 bases outside the gene matches. The CDR3 here is CASRAPGLAGVTDTQYF. The CDR3 DNA follows: TGTGCCAGCAGGGCGCCAGGGCTAGCGGGAGTCACAGATACGCAGTATTTT.

The gene calls are TRBV15 and TRBJ1-1; 8 nucleotides align to TRBD1. This CDR3 has 14 amino acids. Germline CDR1 and CDR2: LNHNV and YYDKDF (reference sequence). V shed 3 bases, J shed 3 bases, and the junction held 3 bases outside the gene matches. The DNA for the CDR3 is TGTGCCACCAGCAGGGACAGGGAGGACACTGAAGCTTTCTTT. Protein product: CATSRDREDTEAFF.

The chain has TRBV5-1 and TRBJ2-5, with 7 bases fitting TRBD1. Losses at the gene ends were 4 bases for V and 5 bases for J; bases not matched to a gene: 11. The germline gives CDR1 SGHRS, CDR2 YFSETQ. The CDR3 extends over 15 amino acids. The CDR3 reads CASSAIGQEAETQYF. The CDR3 DNA follows: TGCGCCAGCAGCGCGATCGGACAGGAAGCGGAGACCCAGTACTTC.

This clonotype has more than one count but fewer than ten. The chain combines TRBV20-1 with TRBJ2-5; D is ambiguous. The CDR3 extends over 12 amino acids. In germline, CDR1 is DFQATT, CDR2 SNEGSKA (reference sequence). The germline V and J ends were trimmed by 3 bases and 5 bases, with 10 bases remaining between them. CDR3 loop: CSASRQRETQYF. In nucleotides, the CDR3 is TGCAGTGCTAGCCGGCAGAGGGAGACCCAGTACTTC.

The V gene is TRBV5-6, the J gene TRBJ2-1; possible D gene TRBD1, 6 bases. Germline CDR1 SGHDT, CDR2 YYEEEE. The V end lost 4 bases, the J end lost 1 base, and 21 bases lay between the germline ends. The length of the CDR3 is 18 residues. CDR3 DNA: TGTGCCAGCAGCCCCCGGGACCGAAGGGGGAAATCCTACAATGAGCAGTTCTTC. Translating gives CASSPRDRRGKSYNEQFF.

Only a few counts were recorded for this clonotype. V gene TRBV7-9 combines with J gene TRBJ2-7; TRBD1 might be the D (7 bases). The germline V and J ends were trimmed by 6 bases and 3 bases, with 24 bases remaining between them. The V gene's germline CDR1 is SEHNR and CDR2 FQNEAQ (reference sequence). CDR3 length: 17 residues. CDR3 sequence: CASREVGHRQGGYEQYF. The CDR3, as DNA: TGTGCCAGCAGAGAAGTGGGCCACCGACAGGGAGGCTACGAGCAGTACTTC.

This clonotype was observed a handful of times. The gene calls are TRBV12-3 or TRBV12-4 and TRBJ1-1; no definite D call. This CDR3 is built from 13 residues. Trimming removed 4 bases at V and 1 base at J, with 7 bases between. The CDR3 DNA is TGTGCCAGCAGTTCCCTCTCGAACACTGAAGCTTTCTTT. Translating it yields CASSSLSNTEAFF.

The rearrangement uses TRBV29-1 and TRBJ2-7, with 7 bases lining up with TRBD1. Germline assignment: CDR1 SQVTM and CDR2 ANQGSEA. CDR3 size: 14 residues. V dropped 5 bases and J dropped 4; count of bases not matched to a gene: 11. This CDR3 reads CSVNDRVSPYEQYF. The CDR3 DNA reads TGCAGCGTTAATGACAGGGTTTCTCCGTACGAGCAGTACTTC.

In its sample, this clonotype was seen a few times. This chain joins TRBV28 and TRBJ2-7; TRBD1 matches 10 bases. The germline V gene has CDR1 MDHEN and CDR2 SYDVKM. CDR3 size: 12 residues. V was pared by 7 bases and J by 6 bases, with 3 bases of the junction left unmatched. The chain's CDR3 is CASTGTGAEQYF. In DNA, the CDR3 is TGTGCCAGCACCGGGACAGGGGCCGAGCAGTACTTC.

This sequence joins TRBV6-2 or TRBV6-3 and TRBJ2-7; D is tentatively TRBD1 or TRBD2 (5 bases each). CDR3 length: 18 residues. Germline V lookup: CDR1 MNHEY, CDR2 SVGEGT. The V end lost 5 bases, the J end lost 6 bases, and 29 bases lay between the germline ends. CDR3 bases: TGTGCCAGCAGTACCCTTCCCCCGGCGGGCAGGGTTTACGGCGAGCAGTACTTC. Its protein is CASSTLPPAGRVYGEQYF.

There are many counts of this clonotype. The rearrangement links TRBV14 to TRBJ2-2; D gene unclear. This CDR3 comprises 14 residues. Germline V gene data show CDR1 as SGHDN and CDR2 as FVKESK. With 0 bases removed from V and 7 bases from J, the gap between germline ends came to 9 bases. The CDR3 protein is CASSQEVRVGELFF. The CDR3 DNA is TGTGCCAGCAGCCAAGAGGTCCGCGTCGGGGAGCTGTTTTTT.

The chain combines TRBV4-1 with TRBJ1-2, with D uncertain. V dropped 6 bases and J dropped 8 bases, with 19 bases sitting between them. Germline CDR1 is MGHRA and CDR2 is YSYEKL. CDR3 size: 14 residues. The CDR3 DNA reads TGCGCCAGCAGTGGTATCCTTCCACGAGGCGGCTACACCTTC. Encoded protein: CASSGILPRGGYTF.

This clonotype was detected only a few times. The chain employs TRBV7-8 and TRBJ2-1, with 10 bases fitting TRBD2. V lost 5 bases, J lost 9 bases, and 10 bases stayed unmatched. Germline assignment: CDR1 SGHVS and CDR2 FQNEAQ. The CDR3 is 15 residues long. The CDR3 nucleotides are TGTGCCAGCAGCCCTGCCAGCGGGAGGGCCGGTGAGCAGTTCTTC. Amino acids: CASSPASGRAGEQFF.

This clonotype turned up a few times. This sequence joins TRBV5-1 and TRBJ1-2; 7 nucleotides match TRBD1. The junction had 5 bases not matched to a gene; V was cut back by 2 bases and J by 4 bases. The CDR3 length is 14 residues. Germline CDR1 is SGHRS and CDR2 is YFSETQ. CDR3 residues: CASSFGTALYGYTF. The CDR3 nucleotides read TGCGCCAGCAGCTTCGGGACAGCCCTCTATGGCTACACCTTC.

J is TRBJ2-7 and V is TRBV6-2 or TRBV6-3; a weak D match, TRBD2 (6 bases). With 6 bases removed from V and 4 bases from J, the gap between germline ends came to 19 bases. The CDR3 consists of 15 residues. Germline values: CDR1 MNHEY, CDR2 SVGEGT. This CDR3 reads CASSAQAGTLYEQYF. The CDR3 nucleotides read TGTGCCAGCAGCGCCCAAGCCGGGACTCTATACGAGCAGTACTTC.

V gene TRBV27 combines with J gene TRBJ2-2; 13 nucleotides align to TRBD2. The CDR3 runs 17 residues. Germline-derived CDR1 and CDR2 are MNHEY and SMNVEV (reference sequence). Trimming took 5 bases from V and 4 from J; bases not matched to a gene: 7. CDR3 nucleotides: TGTGCCAGCAGTGTCGGACTAGCGGGGGAGCTCACCGGGGAGCTGTTTTTT. The encoded protein is CASSVGLAGELTGELFF.

This chain uses TRBV27 with TRBJ2-1; 7 bases line up with TRBD2. This CDR3 comprises 14 residues. The germline V gene encodes CDR1 MNHEY and CDR2 SMNVEV (reference sequence). V lost 7 bases and J lost 7; bases outside the gene matches: 10. CDR3 sequence: CASTRAGYRNEQFF. CDR3 sequence (DNA): TGTGCCAGCACACGAGCGGGGTATCGGAATGAGCAGTTCTTC.

This chain joins TRBV18 and TRBJ2-1; a possible D gene is TRBD2 (6 bases). From germline, CDR1 is KGHSH and CDR2 LQKENI. The CDR3 loop spans 13 amino acids. V was clipped by 2 bases and J by 8 bases, with 10 bases between them. CDR3 protein: CASSPSASDEQFF. CDR3 in DNA: TGTGCCAGCTCACCATCCGCTAGCGATGAGCAGTTCTTC. Full variable domain (missing parts from reference TRBV18 and TRBJ2-1): NAGVMQNPRHLVRRRGQEARLRCSPMKGHSHVYWYRQLPEEGLKFMVYLQKENIIDESGMPKERFSAEFPKEGPSILRIQQVVRGDSAAYFCASSPSASDEQFFGPGTRLTVL.